Each of the 27 T cell receptor beta chains below was sequenced from the same sample in a study of CD8 T cells in ankylosing spondylitis. TCRdb fed the 5' RACE reads into MiXCR, producing one record per CDR3 protein. The table has fewer than 200,000 distinct CDR3 sequences, around 18% seen once. Sequenced sample: blood, either unsorted or a sorted T cell fraction (not recorded which). These receptors came from a male donor with ankylosing spondylitis or in good health (not recorded which).

The chain has TRBV28 and TRBJ2-2; D might be TRBD2 (6 bases). The germline V gene has CDR1 MDHEN and CDR2 SYDVKM. Trimming shortened V by 3 bases and J by 6 bases, and 23 bases separated the two germline ends. There are 18 residues in the CDR3. CDR3 region: CASSFPRGRTLTAGELFF. CDR3 in DNA: TGTGCCAGCAGTTTCCCGCGGGGCAGGACGCTTACGGCCGGGGAGCTGTTTTTT.

The J gene is TRBJ1-5, the V gene TRBV6-1, with TRBD1 identical over 11 bases. The ends lost 6 bases at V and 6 bases at J; junction bases unmatched: 10. The CDR3 length is 16 residues. Per germline, CDR1 MNHNS and CDR2 SASEGT. The CDR3 reads CASSNSGTGGAQPQHF. In nucleotides, the CDR3 is TGTGCCAGCAGCAATTCCGGGACAGGGGGTGCTCAGCCCCAGCATTTT.

V and J are TRBV9 and TRBJ2-2; TRBD2 might be the D (5 bases). Trimming took off 0 bases at V and 4 bases at J, with 13 bases between the two ends. The germline gives CDR1 SGDLS, CDR2 YYNGEE. The CDR3 contains 16 residues. The CDR3 nucleotides read TGTGCCAGCAGCGTAGGAATGGACTCGTCCACCGGGGAGCTGTTTTTT. It specifies CASSVGMDSSTGELFF.

The chain combines TRBV28 with TRBJ2-7, with D unclear. Between the trimmed V and J ends, which lost 3 bases and 6 bases, there was a span of 9 bases. In germline, CDR1 is MDHEN, CDR2 SYDVKM. The CDR3 runs 12 residues. The CDR3 spells CASSFSVTEQYF. DNA for the CDR3: TGTGCCAGCAGTTTCAGCGTAACCGAGCAGTACTTC.

The chain combines TRBV3-1 with TRBJ2-3; D perhaps matches TRBD2 (6 bases). The V end lost 8 bases, the J end lost 1 base, and 13 bases lay between the germline ends. CDR3 length: 14 residues. Germline values: CDR1 LGHDT, CDR2 YNNKEL (reference sequence). Written as DNA, the CDR3 is TGTGCCAGCGATGGCGGGATGGGCACAGATACGCAGTATTTT. It encodes CASDGGMGTDTQYF.

The V gene is TRBV28, the J gene TRBJ1-1, with D possibly being TRBD1 (5 bases). Germline assignment: CDR1 MDHEN and CDR2 SYDVKM. The ends were cut back, 6 bases at V and 6 bases at J, with 23 bases in the middle. This CDR3 region has 16 residues. The chain's CDR3 is CASSTFQPQGRPEAFF. In DNA, the CDR3 is TGTGCCAGCAGCACCTTTCAACCCCAGGGACGTCCTGAAGCTTTCTTT. Full variable domain (remainder filled in from reference TRBV28 and TRBJ1-1): DVKVTQSSRYLVKRTGEKVFLECVQDMDHENMFWYRQDPGLGLRLIYFSYDVKMKEKGDIPEGYSVSREKKERFSLILESASTNQTSMYLCASSTFQPQGRPEAFFGQGTRLTVV.

This chain connects TRBV14 to TRBJ1-4; 9 bases agree with TRBD1. The trim removed 0 bases at V and 4 bases at J, leaving 15 bases unmatched. The CDR3 consists of 20 residues. Germline CDR1 reads SGHDN; CDR2 reads FVKESK. CDR3 sequence (DNA): TGTGCCAGCAGCCAAGACGGTGCGGGACAGGGATATAGTGGTAATGAAAAACTGTTTTTT. The encoded protein is CASSQDGAGQGYSGNEKLFF.

This clonotype was counted ten times or more. The chain links TRBV7-9 to TRBJ1-1; 7 nucleotides line up with TRBD1. This CDR3 comprises 15 residues. Per the germline V gene, CDR1 is SEHNR and CDR2 is FQNEAQ (reference sequence). V trimming: 4 bases; J trimming: 3 bases; junction bases outside the gene matches: 8. CDR3 sequence: CASSSNRGSDTEAFF. DNA for the CDR3: TGTGCCAGCAGCTCAAACAGGGGTTCGGACACTGAAGCTTTCTTT.

This clonotype was seen a handful of times. The V call is TRBV12-3 or TRBV12-4, the J call TRBJ2-1; D possibly matches TRBD1 or TRBD2 (5 bases each). The CDR3 is made up of 18 amino acids. With 5 bases removed from V and 0 bases from J, the gap between germline ends came to 20 bases. The CDR3 region is CASSRPDRGLSSYNEQFF. CDR3 sequence (DNA): TGTGCCAGCAGTCGTCCTGATCGGGGCCTAAGCTCCTACAATGAGCAGTTCTTC.

This clonotype has just a few counts. The rearrangement links TRBV5-1 to TRBJ1-1, with a weak D call TRBD1 (5 bases). Trimming cost V 6 bases and J 4 bases, with 19 bases left between them. Germline loops: CDR1 SGHRS, CDR2 YFSETQ. The CDR3 loop spans 15 amino acids. The CDR3, as DNA: TGCGCCAGCACTCTCGCGGGGGAATCCGGCACTGAAGCTTTCTTT. This encodes CASTLAGESGTEAFF.

This clonotype has ten or more counts. The CDR3 spells CASSFSDYEQYF. CDR3 in DNA: TGTGCCAGCAGCTTCTCAGACTACGAGCAGTACTTC. The chain couples TRBV7-9 to TRBJ2-7; no definite D call. CDR1 and CDR2 (germline): SEHNR, FQNEAQ (reference sequence). Trimming removed 3 bases at V and 3 bases at J, with 6 bases between. The CDR3 extends over 12 amino acids. Full variable domain (rest looked up from reference TRBV7-9 and TRBJ2-7): DTGVSQNPRHKITKRGQNVTFRCDPISEHNRLYWYRQTLGQGPEFLTYFQNEAQLEKSRLLSDRFSAERPKGSFSTLEIQRTEQGDSAMYLCASSFSDYEQYFGPGTRLTVT.

This clonotype was picked up many times. The rearrangement joins TRBV20-1 to TRBJ2-2; D remains unclear. Germline CDR1 DFQATT, CDR2 SNEGSKA (reference sequence). The CDR3 totals 14 residues. Trimming stripped 7 bases from V and 5 bases from J, with 17 bases between. CDR3 coding DNA: TGCAGTGTCCTTTCGGGTGGCGGAACCGGGGAGCTGTTTTTT. The encoded protein is CSVLSGGGTGELFF.

Many counts were recorded for this clonotype. The DNA of the CDR3 is TGCGCCAGCAGCCCGATAACAGCCGGTGGCACCGGGGAGCTGTTTTTT. This gives the protein CASSPITAGGTGELFF. The gene calls are TRBV5-1 and TRBJ2-2; no firm D call. V gave up 4 bases and J gave up 4 bases, with 17 bases separating them. Looked up from germline, CDR1 is SGHRS and CDR2 is YFSETQ. The CDR3 contains 16 residues.

This clonotype was seen only a few times. The chain couples TRBV7-3 to TRBJ1-1; D not resolved. Germline V gene data show CDR1 as SGHTA and CDR2 as FQGTGA. Trimming left V 1 base short and J 0 bases short, with 9 bases between. The CDR3 is made up of 15 amino acids. Written as DNA, the CDR3 is TGTGCCAGCAGCTTAAGGATCGAGATGAACACTGAAGCTTTCTTT. Translating gives CASSLRIEMNTEAFF. The whole variable domain, filled in from reference TRBV7-3 and TRBJ1-1, reads GAGVSQTPSNKVTEKGKYVELRCDPISGHTALYWYRQSLGQGPEFLIYFQGTGAADDSGLPNDRFFAVRPEGSVSTLKIQRTERGDSAVYLCASSLRIEMNTEAFFGQGTRLTVV.

The V and J genes are TRBV20-1 and TRBJ2-1, with no clear D. CDR1 is DFQATT, CDR2 SNEGSKA, per germline (reference sequence). The CDR3 sequence is 13 residues long. Trimming removed 1 base from V and 5 bases from J, with 9 bases in between. Written as DNA, the CDR3 is TGCAGTGCTAGAGTTGAGTTAGACAATGAGCAGTTCTTC. It codes for CSARVELDNEQFF.

This clonotype was detected ten times or more. This chain links TRBV10-3 with TRBJ2-2, with 9 bases lining up with TRBD2. Germline V gene lookup returns CDR1 ENHRY and CDR2 SYGVKD. The CDR3 extends over 17 amino acids. The trim removed 10 bases at V and 0 bases at J, leaving 12 bases unmatched. The CDR3 region has the DNA TGTGCCAACCCCGGAGTAGCGGGAGAGTCGAACACCGGGGAGCTGTTTTTT. Protein: CANPGVAGESNTGELFF.

This clonotype was found a few times. V and J are TRBV12-3 or TRBV12-4 and TRBJ1-1, with D tentatively TRBD1 (5 bases). The CDR3 is made up of 14 amino acids. V was clipped by 6 bases and J by 0 bases, with 11 bases between them. CDR3 nucleotides: TGTGCCAGCAGCCCCGAGACAGTGAACACTGAAGCTTTCTTT. Translated, it gives CASSPETVNTEAFF.

The chain uses TRBV20-1 and TRBJ1-1, with a possible D match to TRBD1 (5 bases). Trimming pared 2 bases from V and 4 bases from J, leaving 14 bases between. Germline CDR1 reads DFQATT; CDR2 reads SNEGSKA (reference sequence). This CDR3 spans 14 amino acids. CDR3 amino acids: CSARQAGVGTEAFF. The DNA for the CDR3 is TGCAGTGCTAGACAGGCGGGGGTAGGCACTGAAGCTTTCTTT.

V is TRBV19 and J is TRBJ1-5, with D possibly being TRBD1 (5 bases). V was cut by 7 bases and J by 2 bases, with 12 bases left in between. From germline, CDR1 is LNHDA and CDR2 SQIVND (reference sequence). This CDR3 is built from 14 residues. CDR3 sequence: CASIEGQGNQPQHF. The CDR3 region has the DNA TGTGCCAGTATTGAGGGGCAAGGCAATCAGCCCCAGCATTTT.

DNA for the CDR3: TGCAGTGCTATAGGGACGGGTAACACTGAAGCTTTCTTT. Its translation: CSAIGTGNTEAFF. This chain connects TRBV20-1 to TRBJ1-1; D is perhaps TRBD1 (5 bases). The V end was cut by 4 bases, the J end by 2 bases, with 11 bases between. The CDR3 is made up of 13 amino acids. Germline V gene data show CDR1 as DFQATT and CDR2 as SNEGSKA (reference sequence).

The V gene is TRBV14, the J gene TRBJ2-3; 12 positions match TRBD2. V lost 4 bases to trimming and J lost 4 bases; unmatched junction nucleotides: 6. The germline CDR1 and CDR2 sequences are SGHDN and FVKESK. This CDR3 region has 16 residues. The CDR3 here is CASSLRTSGTADTQYF. Written as DNA, the CDR3 is TGTGCCAGCAGCCTTAGGACTAGCGGGACCGCAGATACGCAGTATTTT.

This chain joins TRBV5-1 and TRBJ2-2, with D perhaps matching TRBD2 (6 bases). In germline, CDR1 is SGHRS, CDR2 YFSETQ. V lost 4 bases and J 5 bases, leaving 15 bases between the germline ends. The CDR3 loop spans 15 amino acids. The CDR3 DNA reads TGCGCCAGCAGCCTGATGGTAGCGGAGACCGGGGAGCTGTTTTTT. This encodes CASSLMVAETGELFF.

This clonotype was seen at least ten times. V gene TRBV11-2 combines with J gene TRBJ2-1, with D maybe TRBD2 (5 bases). V lost 5 bases to trimming and J lost 5 bases, with 19 bases between them. The CDR3 is made up of 16 amino acids. Germline V gene sequence: CDR1 SGHAT, CDR2 FQNNGV. CDR3 nucleotides: TGTGCCAGCAGCCTTCGACTGGGAGCGCATAACAATGAGCAGTTCTTC. Translation gives CASSLRLGAHNNEQFF.

This clonotype was counted only a few times. V is TRBV11-1 and J is TRBJ2-7, with D hard to call. The CDR3 is 14 residues long. The germline V gene encodes CDR1 SGHAT and CDR2 FQDESV (reference sequence). Trimming took off 1 base at V and 3 bases at J, with 10 bases between the two ends. The CDR3 DNA is TGTGCCAGCAGCTTAGGACTGGACGTCTACGAGCAGTACTTC. This encodes CASSLGLDVYEQYF.

The sample holds many counts of this clonotype. This rearrangement joins TRBV5-1 to TRBJ2-5, with D possibly matching TRBD1 (6 bases). The length of the CDR3 is 16 residues. V lost 2 bases, J lost 2 bases, and 16 bases lay in between. The germline gives CDR1 SGHRS, CDR2 YFSETQ. CDR3 in amino acids: CASSFGPDRSQETQYF. CDR3 coding DNA: TGCGCCAGCAGCTTTGGGCCAGACAGGTCGCAAGAGACCCAGTACTTC.

The chain carries TRBV28 and TRBJ1-5; 7 nucleotides agree with TRBD1. Germline CDR1 is MDHEN and CDR2 is SYDVKM. The CDR3 is made up of 16 amino acids. The ends lost 3 bases at V and 3 bases at J; junction bases unmatched: 8. Written as DNA, the CDR3 is TGTGCCAGCAGTTTGGGAGGGGGCGCCTTCAATCAGCCCCAGCATTTT. Translating gives CASSLGGGAFNQPQHF.

This clonotype was detected many times. The rearrangement joins TRBV5-5 to TRBJ1-5; a possible D gene is TRBD1 (5 bases). The germline gives CDR1 SGHKS, CDR2 YYEKEE (reference sequence). V was trimmed by 3 bases and J by 4 bases, leaving 17 bases between them. CDR3 length: 16 residues. The CDR3 here is CASSSYLRGPNQPQHF. The CDR3 nucleotides are TGTGCCAGCAGCTCCTACCTCCGGGGACCAAATCAGCCCCAGCATTTT.